These 17 T cell receptor beta chains were all obtained from the same sample, sequenced in a study of T cell responses to AZD1222 COVID-19 vaccine. Sequenced by immunoSEQ multiplex PCR; TCRdb stores in-frame clones only, minus some. The sample yields 140,000 to 150,000 clones, 90% to 95% seen once. Sequenced here: peripheral blood, sampled on day 0 of MenACWY control vaccination. The receptors stem from an adult in good health.

The chain is built from TRBV9 and TRBJ2-7, with TRBD1 matching 10 bases. The V gene's germline CDR1 is SGDLS and CDR2 YYNGEE. Unmatched junction bases numbered 5, after V lost 0 bases and J lost 5 bases. The CDR3 consists of 15 residues. The CDR3 spells CASSVAGTGANEQYF. The CDR3 region has the DNA TGTGCCAGCAGCGTAGCGGGGACAGGGGCTAACGAGCAGTACTTC. The whole variable domain, remainder taken from reference TRBV9 and TRBJ2-7, is DSGVTQTPKHLITATGQRVTLRCSPRSGDLSVYWYQQSLDQGLQFLIQYYNGEERAKGNILERFSAQQFPDLHSELNLSSLELGDSALYFCASSVAGTGANEQYFGPGTRLTVT.

This chain joins TRBV30 and TRBJ2-5, with TRBD2 identical over 11 bases. The CDR3 runs to 16 residues. Looked up from germline, CDR1 is GTSNPN and CDR2 is SVGIG (reference sequence). Trimming took 1 base from V and 5 from J; bases not matched to a gene: 9. This chain's CDR3 is CAWSALLAGARETQYF. CDR3 DNA sequence: TGTGCCTGGAGTGCCTTACTAGCGGGGGCGAGGGAGACCCAGTACTTC.

The table lists this clone with a count of one. The rearrangement joins TRBV28 to TRBJ1-5, with TRBD1 matching 8 bases. The length of the CDR3 is 18 residues. Germline CDR1 MDHEN, CDR2 SYDVKM. Unmatched junction bases numbered 13, after V lost 6 bases and J lost 0 bases. In DNA form, the CDR3 reads TGTGCCAGCAGCTCCCACCTTCAGACAGGGGCTAGCAATCAGCCCCAGCATTTT. The encoded protein is CASSSHLQTGASNQPQHF.

The J gene is TRBJ2-3, the V gene TRBV11-2, with unresolved D. The germline CDR1 and CDR2 sequences are SGHAT and FQNNGV. The CDR3 has 13 amino acids. The V end was cut by 0 bases, the J end by 6 bases, with 7 bases between. CDR3 bases: TGTGCCAGCAGCTTAGATCGGGCGGATACGCAGTATTTT. Its protein product is CASSLDRADTQYF.

This clone was seen a few times. The genes are TRBV4-1 and TRBJ1-1, with 10 nucleotides matching TRBD1. There are 20 residues in the CDR3. V trimming: 2 bases; J trimming: 2 bases; junction bases outside the gene matches: 17. Germline loops: CDR1 MGHRA, CDR2 YSYEKL. In DNA, the CDR3 is TGCGCCAGCAGCCAAAGGCCAAACCCGCGGGACAGGGGACGAAACACTGAAGCTTTCTTT. Protein product: CASSQRPNPRDRGRNTEAFF.

The rearrangement uses TRBV7-3 and TRBJ2-1; 8 bases agree with TRBD2. Germline V CDR1 and CDR2: SGHTA, FQGTGA. This CDR3 contains 15 residues. V lost 1 base, J lost 2 bases, and 1 base stayed unmatched. The CDR3 is CASSLMRGAYNEQFF. Written as DNA, the CDR3 is TGTGCCAGCAGCTTAATGCGGGGGGCCTACAATGAGCAGTTCTTC.

V gene TRBV6-5 combines with J gene TRBJ2-7; 7 bases match TRBD1. CDR1 and CDR2 from the germline V gene are MNHEY and SVGAGI. The CDR3 extends over 15 amino acids. After removal of 0 bases from V and 3 bases from J, the junction contained 5 bases not matched to a gene. CDR3 sequence: CASSYSTGVSYEQYF. The CDR3 nucleotides read TGTGCCAGCAGTTACTCAACAGGGGTAAGCTACGAGCAGTACTTC.

The chain links TRBV11-2 to TRBJ2-7; D unclear. Trimming removed 4 bases from V and 0 bases from J, with 13 bases in between. This CDR3 is 15 amino acids long. The germline CDR1 and CDR2 sequences are SGHAT and FQNNGV. The CDR3 nucleotides are TGTGCCAGCAGCTCCAGTTGGCAGAGCTCCTACGAGCAGTACTTC. It translates to CASSSSWQSSYEQYF.

The sample holds one count of this clone. This chain uses TRBV5-6 with TRBJ2-4, with D uncertain. The CDR3 is 13 residues long. Germline CDR1 reads SGHDT; CDR2 reads YYEEEE. Trimming removed 2 bases at V and 6 bases at J, with 9 bases between. The CDR3 spells CASSFSGVNIQYF. The CDR3 DNA reads TGTGCCAGCAGCTTTAGTGGCGTAAACATTCAGTACTTC.

CDR3 residues: CATRKFRDEQFF. The CDR3 nucleotides are TGTGCCACCCGTAAATTCAGGGACGAGCAGTTCTTC. The V and J genes are TRBV28 and TRBJ2-1; D is perhaps TRBD1 or TRBD2 (5 bases each). V lost 10 bases and J lost 10, with 17 bases in between. The CDR3 extends over 12 amino acids. In germline, CDR1 is MDHEN, CDR2 SYDVKM.

The chain couples TRBV7-2 to TRBJ2-2; the match to TRBD2 covers 7 bases. V gave up 1 base and J gave up 5 bases; unmatched junction bases: 4. This CDR3 has 15 residues. Germline CDR1 reads SGHTA; CDR2 reads FQGNSA. In DNA form, the CDR3 reads TGTGCCAGCAGCTTAGAGGCGGGAGTGACCGGGGAGCTGTTTTTT. Its protein is CASSLEAGVTGELFF.

The chain carries TRBV27 and TRBJ1-1; D is uncertain. Trimming took off 2 bases at V and 1 base at J, with 8 bases between the two ends. The CDR3 length is 14 residues. CDR1 and CDR2 from the germline V gene are MNHEY and SMNVEV (reference sequence). CDR3 bases: TGTGCCAGCAGTTTAGGGCAGTCGAACACTGAAGCTTTCTTT. Translating it yields CASSLGQSNTEAFF.

The chain combines TRBV6-5 with TRBJ2-1, with no clear D. CDR3 length: 14 amino acids. From germline, CDR1 is MNHEY and CDR2 SVGAGI. Trimming took off 6 bases at V and 1 base at J, with 10 bases between the two ends. CDR3 sequence (DNA): TGTGCCAGCAGACCCGGCGGATCCTACAATGAGCAGTTCTTC. It is translated as CASRPGGSYNEQFF.

The chain has TRBV28 and TRBJ2-3; 9 bases agree with TRBD1. This CDR3 is 16 amino acids long. Germline lookup yields CDR1 MDHEN and CDR2 SYDVKM. V shed 5 bases, J shed 4 bases, and the junction held 10 bases outside the gene matches. The DNA of the CDR3 is TGTGCCAGCAGTACATTTACGGGACAGGGTTCAGATACGCAGTATTTT. Translating it yields CASSTFTGQGSDTQYF.

The genes are TRBV18 and TRBJ1-1; D is unclear. This CDR3 contains 15 residues. V lost 5 bases, J lost 0 bases, and 13 bases lay in between. The germline CDR1 and CDR2 sequences are KGHSH and LQKENI. The CDR3 coding sequence is TGTGCCAGCTCAACCAGCCAGGCATTGAACACTGAAGCTTTCTTT. Residues: CASSTSQALNTEAFF.

There are a few counts of this clone. The genes are TRBV3-1 (or the pseudogene TRBV3-2) and TRBJ2-1; D call uncertain. This CDR3 spans 15 amino acids. Germline CDR1 and CDR2: LGHDT and YNNKEL (reference sequence). The ends were cut back, 0 bases at V and 2 bases at J, with 8 bases in the middle. CDR3 nucleotides: TGTGCCAGCAGCCAAGAGCGGTTCACCTACAATGAGCAGTTCTTC. Translating gives CASSQERFTYNEQFF.

This clone has just a few counts. V and J are TRBV7-9 and TRBJ2-1, with D possibly matching TRBD2 (6 bases). The V gene's germline CDR1 is SEHNR and CDR2 FQNEAQ (reference sequence). This CDR3 comprises 14 residues. Trimming removed 3 bases from V and 2 bases from J, with 8 bases in between. This CDR3 is CASSFSGAYNEQFF. The CDR3 DNA is TGTGCCAGCAGCTTTAGCGGTGCCTACAATGAGCAGTTCTTC.